This T cell receptor beta chain stems from a study of monozygotic twins with inflammatory bowel disease. Study-level results: Neither one strong signal nor one clonotype associated with IBD was supported.

Per germline, CDR1 SGHTA and CDR2 FQGTGA. The CDR3 contains 14 residues. Making each TCR library took approximately 3.5 ug of total RNA. Nested amplification of TCRalpha and TCRbeta cDNA involved two PCRs of around 16 and 10 cycles. TCRdb processed the 5' RACE reads again and assigns one entry to each CDR3 protein, with no DNA. The sample features about 130,000 distinct CDR3 sequences, with 0.95% to 1.5% in its top ten. On this clonotype: The antigen is not known.

Investigators pulled total RNA out of whole blood and did not sort T cells. The chain combines TRBV7-3 with TRBJ2-2; TCRdb outputs TRBD1, but without DNA this stays unchecked. Source material: blood. The TCR comes from a human donor with ulcerative colitis or Crohn's disease, or a healthy co-twin of an affected twin (not recorded which). CDR3: CASSLKGATGELFF. The full variable domain, in which reference TRBV7-3 and TRBJ2-2 provide the parts outside the CDR3, is GAGVSQTPSNKVTEKGKYVELRCDPISGHTALYWYRQSLGQGPEFLIYFQGTGAADDSGLPNDRFFAVRPEGSVSTLKIQRTERGDSAVYLCASSLKGATGELFFGEGSRLTVL.